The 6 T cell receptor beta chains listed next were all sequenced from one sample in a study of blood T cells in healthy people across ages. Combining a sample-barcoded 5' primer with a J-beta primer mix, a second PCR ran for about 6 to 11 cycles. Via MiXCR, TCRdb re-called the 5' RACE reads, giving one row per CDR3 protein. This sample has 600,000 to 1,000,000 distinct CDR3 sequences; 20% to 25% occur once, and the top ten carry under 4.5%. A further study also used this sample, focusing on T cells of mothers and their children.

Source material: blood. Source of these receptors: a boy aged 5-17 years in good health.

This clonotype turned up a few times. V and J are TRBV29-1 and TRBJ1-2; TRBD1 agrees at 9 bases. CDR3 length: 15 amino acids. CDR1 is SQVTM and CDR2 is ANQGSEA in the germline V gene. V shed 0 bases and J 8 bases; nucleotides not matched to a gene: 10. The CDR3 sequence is CSVEDASGTGSGYTF. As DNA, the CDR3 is TGCAGCGTTGAAGACGCTTCCGGGACAGGGAGCGGCTACACCTTC.

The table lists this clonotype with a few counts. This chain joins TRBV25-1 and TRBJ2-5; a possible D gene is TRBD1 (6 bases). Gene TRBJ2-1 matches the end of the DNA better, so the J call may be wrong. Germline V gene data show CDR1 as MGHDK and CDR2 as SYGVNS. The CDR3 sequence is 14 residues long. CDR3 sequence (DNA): TGTGCCAGCAGTGAATTAGGGGGATCGAATGAGCAGTTCTTC. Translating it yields CASSELGGSNEQFF.

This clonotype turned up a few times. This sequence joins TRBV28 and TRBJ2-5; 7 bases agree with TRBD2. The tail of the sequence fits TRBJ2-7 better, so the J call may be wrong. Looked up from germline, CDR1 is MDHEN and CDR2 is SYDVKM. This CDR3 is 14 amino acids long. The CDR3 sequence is CASIGEGLPYEQYF. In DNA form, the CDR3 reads TGTGCCAGCATTGGGGAGGGTTTGCCCTACGAGCAGTACTTC.

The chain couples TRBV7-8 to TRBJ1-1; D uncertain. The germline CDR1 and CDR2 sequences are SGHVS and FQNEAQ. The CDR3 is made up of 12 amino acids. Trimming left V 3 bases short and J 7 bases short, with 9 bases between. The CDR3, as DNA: TGTGCCAGCAGCTTTTTGTCGGGTGAAGCTTTCTTT. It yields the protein CASSFLSGEAFF.

The CDR3 spells CASSSVAGRGNEQFF. Written as DNA, the CDR3 is TGTGCCAGCAGCTCCGTCGCTGGGCGCGGTAATGAGCAGTTCTTC. The chain carries TRBV7-9 and TRBJ2-1; no reliable D call. The CDR3 has 15 amino acids. Trimming left V 4 bases short and J 7 bases short, with 17 bases between. CDR1 is SEHNR and CDR2 is FQNEAQ in the germline V gene (reference sequence).

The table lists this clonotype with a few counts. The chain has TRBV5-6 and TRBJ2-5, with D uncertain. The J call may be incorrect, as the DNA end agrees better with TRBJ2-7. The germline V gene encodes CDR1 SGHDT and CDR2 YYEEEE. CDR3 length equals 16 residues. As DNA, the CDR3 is TGTGCCAGCAGCCCGCCCCCCCAGGAGAGCCCCTACGAGCAGTACTTC. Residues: CASSPPPQESPYEQYF.